Below are 29 T cell receptor beta chains sequenced from a single sample in a study of T cells in narcolepsy. The data were produced by immunoSEQ multiplex PCR, yet TCRdb's version contains in-frame clones alone and is incomplete. The repertoire holds tens of thousands of clones, with approximately 80% as singletons. The sequenced sample was CD45RA- memory CD4+ T cells from PBMCs. The receptors derive from a human donor with narcolepsy.

This clone has only one observation. The chain links TRBV5-6 to TRBJ1-1; TRBD1 is a possible D gene (5 bases). Trimming stripped 1 base from V and 3 bases from J, with 10 bases between. CDR3 length equals 14 residues. The germline V gene has CDR1 SGHDT and CDR2 YYEEEE. In DNA, the CDR3 is TGTGCCAGCAGCTTGCTTACAGGAGACACTGAAGCTTTCTTT. Amino acids: CASSLLTGDTEAFF.

The rearrangement uses TRBV30 and TRBJ1-1, with TRBD1 matching 7 bases. Germline V CDR1 and CDR2: GTSNPN, SVGIG (reference sequence). The CDR3 covers 14 residues. The V and J ends lost 3 bases and 5 bases, in that order; junction bases with no gene match: 9. CDR3: CAWREGRGRTEAFF. For the CDR3, the DNA is TGTGCCTGGAGGGAAGGGAGGGGGCGAACTGAAGCTTTCTTT.

The table lists this clone with a count of one. Written as DNA, the CDR3 is TGTGCCAGCAGTGGGACAGGAAAACGTTGGTTTACCGGGGAGCTGTTTTTT. Translating it yields CASSGTGKRWFTGELFF. The chain couples TRBV2 to TRBJ2-2, with TRBD1 identical over 7 bases. The CDR3 has 17 residues. Unmatched junction bases numbered 13, after V lost 4 bases and J lost 5 bases. Germline CDR1 SNHLY, CDR2 FYNNEI.

The chain is built from TRBV7-3 and TRBJ2-1; D ambiguous. CDR3 length: 14 residues. Per the germline V gene, CDR1 is SGHTA and CDR2 is FQGTGA. V lost 6 bases, J lost 8 bases, and 17 bases lay in between. This CDR3 reads CASSSPPTLDEQFF. In nucleotides, the CDR3 is TGTGCCAGCAGTTCCCCCCCCACCCTCGATGAGCAGTTCTTC.

In this sample, this clone turned up once. This rearrangement joins TRBV11-2 to TRBJ2-6, with D perhaps matching TRBD2 (5 bases). Trimming shortened V by 7 bases and J by 0 bases, and 16 bases separated the two germline ends. The CDR3 spans 17 residues. Germline lookup yields CDR1 SGHAT and CDR2 FQNNGV. The CDR3 DNA follows: TGTGCCAGCACCCTTGGCGGGTACCGCTCTGGGGCCAACGTCCTGACTTTC. Its protein is CASTLGGYRSGANVLTF.

The rearrangement links TRBV30 to TRBJ2-3; 10 bases agree with TRBD1. Trimming cost V 2 bases and J 5 bases; bases outside gene matches: 4. This CDR3 spans 14 amino acids. Germline V CDR1 and CDR2: GTSNPN, SVGIG (reference sequence). Here the CDR3 reads CAWSQTGGLDTQYF. CDR3 in DNA: TGTGCCTGGAGTCAGACAGGGGGCTTAGATACGCAGTATTTT.

The chain uses TRBV7-2 and TRBJ1-1; D not resolved. Trimming pared 1 base from V and 1 base from J, leaving 10 bases between. Germline lookup yields CDR1 SGHTA and CDR2 FQGNSA. This CDR3 is 15 amino acids long. The CDR3 DNA is TGTGCCAGCAGCTTAGTAGAGCGGACGAACACTGAAGCTTTCTTT. The encoded protein is CASSLVERTNTEAFF.

On this clone itself: The sample holds other DNA sequences that translate to the same CDR3. The V call is TRBV29-1, the J call TRBJ2-1; maybe TRBD2 (6 bases). The CDR3 totals 12 residues. Germline assignment: CDR1 SQVTM and CDR2 ANQGSEA. The V gene lost 1 base and the J gene lost 7 bases, with 8 bases spanning the gap. The CDR3 nucleotides are TGCAGCGTTGAAGTAGGGAGGAATGAGCAGTTCTTC. Translation: CSVEVGRNEQFF.

There are a few counts of this clone. This chain links TRBV6-5 with TRBJ1-5, with D perhaps matching TRBD1 (6 bases). The CDR3 is 14 amino acids. The germline V gene has CDR1 MNHEY and CDR2 SVGAGI. V lost 4 bases and J 3 bases, leaving 10 bases between the germline ends. The CDR3, as DNA: TGTGCCAGCAGTTCCCGACAGGACAATCAGCCCCAGCATTTT. This gives the protein CASSSRQDNQPQHF.

This clone was observed a single time. This chain uses TRBV5-8 with TRBJ2-5; no clear D. Germline V lookup: CDR1 SGHTS, CDR2 YDEGEE. The CDR3 runs to 15 residues. Trimming took off 1 base at V and 2 bases at J, with 12 bases between the two ends. The CDR3 region is CASSLRPSVQETQYF. The DNA of the CDR3 is TGTGCCAGCAGCTTGCGACCGTCAGTACAAGAGACCCAGTACTTC.

This chain uses TRBV2 with TRBJ1-6, with TRBD1 identical over 9 bases. The germline gives CDR1 SNHLY, CDR2 FYNNEI. The V segment lost 5 bases and the J segment 6 bases; nucleotides outside the gene matches: 8. CDR3 length: 16 amino acids. The CDR3 sequence: CASSTGTGRGNSPLHF. CDR3 sequence (DNA): TGTGCCAGCAGTACCGGGACAGGGAGAGGTAATTCACCCCTCCACTTT. Full variable domain (missing parts from reference TRBV2 and TRBJ1-6): EPEVTQTPSHQVTQMGQEVILRCVPISNHLYFYWYRQILGQKVEFLVSFYNNEISEKSEIFDDQFSVERPDGSNFTLKIRSTKLEDSAMYFCASSTGTGRGNSPLHFGNGTRLTVT.

The V gene is TRBV5-1, the J gene TRBJ2-1, with TRBD2 matching over 10 bases. V trimming: 1 base; J trimming: 4 bases; junction bases outside the gene matches: 5. The CDR3 consists of 16 residues. In germline, CDR1 is SGHRS, CDR2 YFSETQ. The CDR3 DNA sequence: TGCGCCAGCAGCTTGACTCTAGCGGGGGATTACAATGAGCAGTTCTTC. Protein product: CASSLTLAGDYNEQFF.

The chain has TRBV18 and TRBJ2-5; maybe TRBD1 (6 bases). Germline lookup yields CDR1 KGHSH and CDR2 LQKENI. V lost 0 bases and J lost 4, with 9 bases in between. The CDR3 is 14 residues long. The CDR3 is CASSPPGQRETQYF. The CDR3 region has the DNA TGTGCCAGCTCACCACCAGGACAGCGAGAGACCCAGTACTTC.

The chain carries TRBV25-1 and TRBJ2-4; D is uncertain. Germline lookup yields CDR1 MGHDK and CDR2 SYGVNS. V lost 4 bases, J lost 8 bases, and 9 bases lay in between. There are 12 residues in the CDR3. This chain's CDR3 is CASSVKGHIQYF. CDR3 DNA: TGTGCCAGCAGTGTTAAAGGACACATTCAGTACTTC.

The chain has TRBV11-3 and TRBJ1-5, with D possibly being TRBD1 (5 bases). Trimming shortened V by 5 bases and J by 7 bases, and 15 bases separated the two germline ends. This CDR3 is 14 amino acids long. Germline V gene sequence: CDR1 SGHNT, CDR2 YENEEA. The chain's CDR3 is CASSPVRGEQPQHF. The CDR3 DNA follows: TGTGCCAGCAGCCCCGTTCGAGGGGAACAGCCCCAGCATTTT.

This chain links TRBV5-4 with TRBJ2-2, with D possibly matching TRBD1 (6 bases). Germline CDR1 and CDR2: SGHNT and YYREEE (reference sequence). V lost 3 bases and J lost 5, with 11 bases in between. CDR3 length equals 14 residues. The CDR3 region has the DNA TGTGCCAGCAGCTCACAGGGTAAAACCGGGGAGCTGTTTTTT. Protein: CASSSQGKTGELFF.

The chain carries TRBV18 and TRBJ2-7; TRBD2 agrees at 14 bases. The germline gives CDR1 KGHSH, CDR2 LQKENI. J was trimmed by 7 bases and V by 6 bases; bases with no gene match: 11. The CDR3 has 16 residues. CDR3 sequence: CASSPGLAGAFGEQYF. In DNA, the CDR3 is TGTGCCAGCTCGCCGGGACTAGCGGGGGCGTTTGGAGAGCAGTACTTC. Full variable domain (missing parts from reference TRBV18 and TRBJ2-7): NAGVMQNPRHLVRRRGQEARLRCSPMKGHSHVYWYRQLPEEGLKFMVYLQKENIIDESGMPKERFSAEFPKEGPSILRIQQVVRGDSAAYFCASSPGLAGAFGEQYFGPGTRLTVT.

The V gene is TRBV7-6, the J gene TRBJ1-3; D uncertain. The CDR3 has 15 amino acids. V lost 1 base and J lost 0, with 7 bases in between. Germline V lookup: CDR1 SGHVS, CDR2 FNYEAQ. The CDR3 DNA follows: TGTGCCAGCAGCTTAGAAGACCGCTCTGGAAACACCATATATTTT. Translated: CASSLEDRSGNTIYF.

The chain is built from TRBV7-8 and TRBJ1-2; 7 nucleotides agree with TRBD1. V lost 5 bases, J lost 7 bases, and 13 bases stayed unmatched. CDR3 length equals 15 residues. CDR1 and CDR2 (germline): SGHVS, FQNEAQ. The CDR3 DNA reads as TGTGCCAGCAGCCTTGGGACAGTGACCTATTCTGGCTACACCTTC. It encodes CASSLGTVTYSGYTF.

V usage is TRBV5-1 and J usage is TRBJ1-1, with D perhaps TRBD1 (5 bases). Germline V lookup: CDR1 SGHRS, CDR2 YFSETQ. Trimming left V 4 bases short and J 3 bases short, with 13 bases between. This CDR3 contains 14 residues. CDR3 residues: CASSVRDGDTEAFF. For the CDR3, the DNA is TGCGCCAGCAGCGTCAGGGATGGGGACACTGAAGCTTTCTTT. The entire variable domain, with the rest obtained from reference TRBV5-1 and TRBJ1-1, is as follows: KAGVTQTPRYLIKTRGQQVTLSCSPISGHRSVSWYQQTPGQGLQFLFEYFSETQRNKGNFPGRFSGRQFSNSRSEMNVSTLELGDSALYLCASSVRDGDTEAFFGQGTRLTVV.

The chain recombines TRBV4-2 with TRBJ2-7, with TRBD2 identical over 10 bases. From germline, CDR1 is LGHNA and CDR2 YNFKEQ. V trimming: 0 bases; J trimming: 2 bases; junction bases outside the gene matches: 10. The CDR3 length is 18 residues. The CDR3 loop is CASSQDRVIAGGTYEQYF. The CDR3 bases are TGTGCCAGCAGCCAAGATCGGGTTATAGCGGGGGGCACCTACGAGCAGTACTTC.

The rearrangement joins TRBV18 to TRBJ1-4; no definite D call. This CDR3 contains 14 residues. V was trimmed by 3 bases and J by 7 bases, leaving 12 bases between them. Germline values: CDR1 KGHSH, CDR2 LQKENI. The CDR3 is CASSPGSSSEKLFF. The CDR3 coding sequence is TGTGCCAGCTCACCGGGAAGTTCGAGTGAAAAACTGTTTTTT.

The J gene is TRBJ2-5, the V gene TRBV19, with 7 bases fitting TRBD1. The CDR3 spans 15 residues. The germline V gene has CDR1 LNHDA and CDR2 SQIVND (reference sequence). Trimming removed 6 bases from V and 1 base from J; junction bases left unmatched: 8. CDR3 sequence (DNA): TGTGCCAGTAGCCCCCCTCGGACAGGCCAAGAGACCCAGTACTTC. Its protein is CASSPPRTGQETQYF.

The chain uses TRBV5-4 and TRBJ2-2; possible D gene TRBD2, 5 bases. The CDR3 is 15 amino acids. Trimming removed 4 bases at V and 4 bases at J, with 14 bases between. Germline V lookup: CDR1 SGHNT, CDR2 YYREEE (reference sequence). The CDR3 DNA follows: TGTGCCAGCAGCCTGGTGTCGGGGAGCACCGGGGAGCTGTTTTTT. Translated, it gives CASSLVSGSTGELFF.

The chain couples TRBV30 to TRBJ1-1; a possible D gene is TRBD1 (6 bases). This CDR3 has 12 residues. V dropped 5 bases and J dropped 3 bases, with 10 bases sitting between them. The germline gives CDR1 GTSNPN, CDR2 SVGIG (reference sequence). The CDR3 region has the DNA TGTGCCTGGTCAGGACAGTACACTGAAGCTTTCTTT. Amino acid sequence: CAWSGQYTEAFF.

CDR3 coding DNA: TGTGCCAGCAGCCGACAGGGGGGTTCCTACGAGCAGTACTTC. Amino acids: CASSRQGGSYEQYF. The chain couples TRBV5-4 to TRBJ2-7, with TRBD1 matching over 9 bases. Germline loops: CDR1 SGHNT, CDR2 YYREEE (reference sequence). The CDR3 runs 14 residues. Trimming cost V 4 bases and J 1 base; bases outside gene matches: 3.

This rearrangement joins TRBV5-4 to TRBJ2-2, with 9 bases identical to TRBD2. Germline CDR1 reads SGHNT; CDR2 reads YYREEE (reference sequence). J gave up 1 base and V 6 bases, and 1 base lay outside the gene matches. The CDR3 length is 14 residues. The chain's CDR3 is CASKAGGNTGELFF. In nucleotides, the CDR3 is TGTGCCAGCAAAGCGGGGGGGAACACCGGGGAGCTGTTTTTT.

This sequence joins TRBV13 and TRBJ1-2; tentative D call: TRBD1 (5 bases). Germline CDR1 is PRHDT and CDR2 is FYEKMQ (reference sequence). CDR3 length equals 14 residues. The V end was cut by 5 bases, the J end by 4 bases, with 14 bases between. As DNA, the CDR3 is TGTGCCAGCAGCCCGAGGGGAGGATTCTATGGCTACACCTTC. It codes for CASSPRGGFYGYTF. The full variable domain, completed using reference TRBV13 and TRBJ1-2, is AAGVIQSPRHLIKEKRETATLKCYPIPRHDTVYWYQQGPGQDPQFLISFYEKMQSDKGSIPDRFSAQQFSDYHSELNMSSLELGDSALYFCASSPRGGFYGYTFGSGTRLTVV.

J is TRBJ1-4 and V is TRBV5-5; 7 bases agree with TRBD1. The CDR3 totals 16 residues. The V gene's germline CDR1 is SGHKS and CDR2 YYEKEE (reference sequence). The V gene end was trimmed by 4 bases and the J gene end by 8 bases; junction bases not matched to a gene: 14. The CDR3 sequence: CASSPDTGARVEKLFF. In nucleotides, the CDR3 is TGTGCCAGCAGCCCCGATACAGGGGCAAGAGTCGAAAAACTGTTTTTT.